This T cell receptor (beta chain) was found in a study of T cell responses to AZD1222 COVID-19 vaccine. Concerning this clone: Its antigen is currently unknown.

Regarding the study as a whole: Mapped onto spike, vaccine-associated CD4 TCRs spanned it and were dominant at 160-218 and 743-854. Only a handful of people who got AZD1222 tested seropositive at baseline.

Assay: immunoSEQ multiplex PCR; the TCRdb copy retains only in-frame clones and omits some. The profile shows about 210,000 clones, 94% of them singletons. The CDR3 consists of 14 residues. Germline V gene lookup returns CDR1 SNHLY and CDR2 FYNNEI. V was shortened by 7 bases and J by 4 bases, with 16 bases between the two germline ends. Source: peripheral blood, taken 28 days after the second dose of the MenACWY control vaccine. This sequence originates from an adult who received the MenACWY meningococcal vaccine as a control. The gene calls are TRBV2 and TRBJ1-1; possibly TRBD1 for D (6 bases). CDR3 bases: TGTGCCAGCATTCAACAGGGCCCCCTCACTGAAGCTTTCTTT. It specifies CASIQQGPLTEAFF.